These 10 T cell receptor beta chains came from one sample sequenced in a study of response to subunit inactivated influenza vaccine. Each CDR3 protein gets one entry after TCRdb re-called the RT-PCR reads with MiXCR. This table has about 180,000 distinct CDR3 sequences, about 10% appearing once. The sequenced sample was CD8+ T cells sorted from PBMCs, obtained less than 30 months after vaccination. The receptors were sampled from a man aged 45 to 70 who received an inactivated influenza vaccine.

Many counts were recorded for this clonotype. This chain joins TRBV9 and TRBJ2-3; the D gene could be TRBD1 or TRBD2 (6 bases each). The germline CDR1 and CDR2 sequences are SGDLS and YYNGEE. The CDR3 runs 17 residues. V lost 0 bases to trimming and J lost 4 bases, with 18 bases between them. The CDR3 is CASSVVKEGDSSDTQYF. In nucleotides, the CDR3 is TGTGCCAGCAGCGTAGTAAAGGAGGGGGACTCATCAGATACGCAGTATTTT.

The chain combines TRBV4-3 with TRBJ2-3; 7 bases match TRBD1. The J segment lost 0 bases and the V segment lost 0 bases, leaving 6 bases of the junction unmatched. The CDR3 length is 17 residues. Germline assignment: CDR1 LGHNA and CDR2 YSLEER. The CDR3 sequence is CASSQEWQGDSTDTQYF. Written as DNA, the CDR3 is TGCGCCAGCAGCCAAGAGTGGCAGGGGGATAGCACAGATACGCAGTATTTT.

This clonotype was counted only a few times. The chain links TRBV27 to TRBJ2-1; D is uncertain. The CDR3 is 14 residues long. Germline V gene lookup returns CDR1 MNHEY and CDR2 SMNVEV (reference sequence). V lost 1 base to trimming and J lost 1 base, with 5 bases between them. The CDR3 nucleotides read TGTGCCAGCAGTTTATACAATTCCTACAATGAGCAGTTCTTC. It is translated as CASSLYNSYNEQFF.

This clonotype was picked up a small number of times. This sequence joins TRBV7-9 and TRBJ1-5; D may be TRBD1 (6 bases). V lost 1 base, J lost 4 bases, and 8 bases lay in between. The V gene's germline CDR1 is SEHNR and CDR2 FQNEAQ (reference sequence). The CDR3 covers 14 residues. This CDR3 is CASSLVGANQPQHF. The CDR3 region has the DNA TGTGCCAGCAGCTTAGTGGGGGCAAATCAGCCCCAGCATTTT.

The chain is built from TRBV28 and TRBJ2-2; 7 bases fit TRBD1. This CDR3 contains 15 residues. CDR1 and CDR2 (germline): MDHEN, SYDVKM. With V trimmed by 2 bases and J by 5 bases, 5 bases remained unmatched. CDR3 bases: TGTGCCAGCAGTTTACGGGACAGCAAAACCGGGGAGCTGTTTTTT. Protein sequence: CASSLRDSKTGELFF.

Here the CDR3 reads CASTQDWGATEAFF. The CDR3 DNA sequence: TGTGCCAGCACCCAAGATTGGGGGGCGACTGAAGCTTTCTTT. V usage is TRBV6-1 and J usage is TRBJ1-1; D is perhaps TRBD1 (6 bases). The CDR3 contains 14 residues. With 7 bases removed from V and 5 bases from J, the gap between germline ends came to 17 bases. CDR1 is MNHNS, CDR2 SASEGT, per germline.

This chain uses TRBV11-1 with TRBJ2-2; D is ambiguous. Trimming took off 2 bases at V and 3 bases at J, with 10 bases between the two ends. The CDR3 contains 15 residues. Germline V gene lookup returns CDR1 SGHAT and CDR2 FQDESV (reference sequence). CDR3 in amino acids: CASSLLATDTGELFF. The CDR3 coding sequence is TGTGCCAGCAGCTTATTGGCAACCGACACCGGGGAGCTGTTTTTT.

This sequence joins TRBV27 and TRBJ2-2, with TRBD1 matching 7 bases. Germline CDR1 MNHEY, CDR2 SMNVEV (reference sequence). This CDR3 spans 15 amino acids. After removal of 6 bases from V and 1 base from J, the junction contained 5 bases not matched to a gene. The CDR3 sequence is CASSTRDRNTGELFF. As DNA, the CDR3 is TGTGCCAGCAGCACGAGGGACAGGAACACCGGGGAGCTGTTTTTT.

This clonotype was seen more than once but under ten times. This chain connects TRBV5-1 to TRBJ2-7; D may be TRBD1 or TRBD2 (5 bases each). CDR1 and CDR2 (germline): SGHRS, YFSETQ. V was trimmed by 4 bases and J by 0 bases, leaving 8 bases between them. CDR3 length: 13 amino acids. CDR3 sequence: CASSRDPSYEQYF. CDR3 in DNA: TGCGCCAGCAGCAGGGACCCCTCCTACGAGCAGTACTTC.

This clonotype was recorded at least ten times. The chain joins TRBV12-3 or TRBV12-4 to TRBJ2-3; D is tentatively TRBD1 or TRBD2 (7 bases each). The V end lost 10 bases, the J end lost 2 bases, and 13 bases lay between the germline ends. The length of the CDR3 is 13 residues. CDR3 coding DNA: TGTGCCACAGGGGGGGGGGTCACAGATACGCAGTATTTT. This sequence encodes CATGGGVTDTQYF.